The clone carrying this TCR beta chain was recorded once. In the authors' methods: Estimation of nucleated cell counts was performed using reference gene primer amplification. Assay: immunoSEQ multiplex PCR; the TCRdb copy retains only in-frame clones and omits some. V, J and clone size reflect that table, while D and trimming were determined from the DNA. Found here are about 240,000 clones, around 83% of them singletons; the top ten hold over 7.5%. This entry is derived from a study of blood T cell repertoires in COVID-19. Study as a whole: Both acute and convalescent COVID-19 samples were obtained from the United States, Italy and Spain.

Trimming removed 5 bases from V and 4 bases from J; junction bases left unmatched: 5. The CDR3 contains 15 residues. The germline CDR1 and CDR2 sequences are LNHNV and YYDKDF (reference sequence). The sample was peripheral blood. The TCR comes from an elderly woman with acute or convalescent COVID-19. The chain is built from TRBV15 and TRBJ1-5; the match to TRBD1 covers 10 bases. The CDR3 DNA sequence: TGTGCCACCAGCGCTCCGGGACAGGGGAATCAGCCCCAGCATTTT. This sequence encodes CATSAPGQGNQPQHF.